This T cell receptor beta chain emerged from a study of OX40 agonist ivuxolimab in advanced cancers. Here immunoSEQ multiplex PCR was the method, and the copy in TCRdb shows in-frame clones only, minus some. The repertoire holds 85,000 to 100,000 clones, over 85% seen once, with approximately 0.8% in the top ten. The material sequenced was CD4+ or CD8+ T cells sorted from blood, taken in a trial of the OX40 agonist ivuxolimab. The receptor's source is an adult with an advanced solid tumor such as melanoma, head and neck, liver or kidney cancer.

CDR3: CASSESGTGITDTQYF. The CDR3 DNA is TGTGCCAGCAGTGAGTCCGGGACAGGGATCACAGATACGCAGTATTTT. The J gene is TRBJ2-3, the V gene TRBV6-4, with 9 bases fitting TRBD1. The ends lost 3 bases at V and 2 bases at J; junction bases unmatched: 6. Germline-derived CDR1 and CDR2 are MRHNA and SNTAGT. The CDR3 contains 16 residues.